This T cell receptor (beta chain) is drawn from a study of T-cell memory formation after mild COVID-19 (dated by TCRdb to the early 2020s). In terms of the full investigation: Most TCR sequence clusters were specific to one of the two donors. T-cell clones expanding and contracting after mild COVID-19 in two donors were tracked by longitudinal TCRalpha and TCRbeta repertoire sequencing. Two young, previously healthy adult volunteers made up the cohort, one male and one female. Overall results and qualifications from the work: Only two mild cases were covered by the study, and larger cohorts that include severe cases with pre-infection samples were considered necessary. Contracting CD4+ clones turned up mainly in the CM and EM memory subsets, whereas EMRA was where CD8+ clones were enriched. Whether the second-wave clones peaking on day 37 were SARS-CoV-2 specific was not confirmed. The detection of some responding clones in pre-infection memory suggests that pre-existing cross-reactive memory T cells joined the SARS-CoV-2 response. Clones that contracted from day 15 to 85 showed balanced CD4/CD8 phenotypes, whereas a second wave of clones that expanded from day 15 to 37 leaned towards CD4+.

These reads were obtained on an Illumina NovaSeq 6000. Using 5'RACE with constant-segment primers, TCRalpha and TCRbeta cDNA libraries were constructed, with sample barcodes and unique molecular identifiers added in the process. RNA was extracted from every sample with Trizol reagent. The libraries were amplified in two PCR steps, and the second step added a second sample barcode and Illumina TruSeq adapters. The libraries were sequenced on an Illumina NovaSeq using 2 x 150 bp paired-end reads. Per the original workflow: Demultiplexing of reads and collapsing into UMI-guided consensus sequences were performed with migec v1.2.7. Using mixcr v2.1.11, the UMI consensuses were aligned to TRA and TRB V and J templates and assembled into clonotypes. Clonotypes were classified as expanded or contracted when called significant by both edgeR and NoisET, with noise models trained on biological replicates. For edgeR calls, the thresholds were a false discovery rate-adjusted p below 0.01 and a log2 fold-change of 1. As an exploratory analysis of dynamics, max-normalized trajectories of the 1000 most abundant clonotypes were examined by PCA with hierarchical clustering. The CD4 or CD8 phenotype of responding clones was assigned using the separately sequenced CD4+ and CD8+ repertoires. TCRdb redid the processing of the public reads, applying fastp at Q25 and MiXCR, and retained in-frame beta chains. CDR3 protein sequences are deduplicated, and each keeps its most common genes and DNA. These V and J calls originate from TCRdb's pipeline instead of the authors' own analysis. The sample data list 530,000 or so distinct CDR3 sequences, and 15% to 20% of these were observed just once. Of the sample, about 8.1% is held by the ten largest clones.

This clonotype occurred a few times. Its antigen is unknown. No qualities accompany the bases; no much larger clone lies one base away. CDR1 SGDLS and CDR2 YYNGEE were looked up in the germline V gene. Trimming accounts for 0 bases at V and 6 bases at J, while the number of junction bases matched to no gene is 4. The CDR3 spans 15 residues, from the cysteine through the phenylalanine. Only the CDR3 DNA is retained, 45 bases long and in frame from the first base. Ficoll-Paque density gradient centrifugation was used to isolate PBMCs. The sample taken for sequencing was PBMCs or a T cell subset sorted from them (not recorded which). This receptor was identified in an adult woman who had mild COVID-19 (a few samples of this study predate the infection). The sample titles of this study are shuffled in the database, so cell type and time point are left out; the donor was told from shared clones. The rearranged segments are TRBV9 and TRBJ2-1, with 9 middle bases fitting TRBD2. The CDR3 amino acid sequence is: CASSVGLAEGNEQFF. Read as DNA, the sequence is TGTGCCAGCAGCGTAGGACTAGCGGAGGGCAATGAGCAGTTCTTC.